These 23 T cell receptor beta chains were all obtained from the same sample, sequenced in a study of blood T cell repertoires in COVID-19. Some clones are missing from TCRdb's copy, which holds only in-frame ones; the method was immunoSEQ multiplex PCR. The top ten clones hold 1.5% to 2.5% of a sample with more than 85,000 clones, 80% to 95% of them seen once. The sequenced sample consisted of peripheral blood. The origin of the receptors is a woman aged 45 to 65 with COVID-19, enrolled during active disease.

The V and J genes are TRBV7-6 and TRBJ1-4; D is unclear. The CDR3 length is 18 residues. Trimming stripped 1 base from V and 5 bases from J, with 20 bases between. Looked up from germline, CDR1 is SGHVS and CDR2 is FNYEAQ. CDR3 protein: CASSLVKRIGTRNEKLFF. The CDR3 nucleotides read TGTGCCAGCAGCTTAGTTAAGCGGATTGGAACTCGCAATGAAAAACTGTTTTTT.

The V gene is TRBV5-6, the J gene TRBJ2-2; D may be TRBD1 (5 bases). The CDR3 has 14 amino acids. V shed 0 bases and J shed 6 bases, with 9 bases lying between them. Germline loops: CDR1 SGHDT, CDR2 YYEEEE. CDR3 coding DNA: TGTGCCAGCAGCTTGGAAGGGGTATCCGGGGAGCTGTTTTTT. Its translation: CASSLEGVSGELFF.

CDR3 in amino acids: CASSIAGRGETQYF. CDR3 in DNA: TGTGCCAGCAGTATAGCGGGGCGAGGCGAGACCCAGTACTTC. V and J are TRBV6-5 and TRBJ2-5, with 8 bases aligning to TRBD2. CDR3 length: 14 amino acids. In germline, CDR1 is MNHEY, CDR2 SVGAGI. V trimming: 5 bases; J trimming: 5 bases; junction bases outside the gene matches: 7.

CDR3 in DNA: TGCGCCAGCAGCTTGGAGGTCGTGGGACAGGGGATAGGAGATGAGCAGTTCTTC. Protein sequence: CASSLEVVGQGIGDEQFF. J is TRBJ2-1 and V is TRBV5-1; 10 bases agree with TRBD1. CDR1 is SGHRS, CDR2 YFSETQ, per germline. The CDR3 contains 18 residues. Trimming cost V 0 bases and J 8 bases; bases outside gene matches: 14.

J is TRBJ2-4 and V is TRBV2; a weak D match, TRBD2 (6 bases). There are 15 residues in the CDR3. Looked up from germline, CDR1 is SNHLY and CDR2 is FYNNEI. V lost 3 bases, J lost 0 bases, and 9 bases lay in between. In DNA form, the CDR3 reads TGTGCCAGCAGTGAGAGGCGGGGAGCCAAAAACATTCAGTACTTC. Translating gives CASSERRGAKNIQYF.

This rearrangement joins TRBV19 to TRBJ1-2; TRBD1 agrees at 8 bases. The J segment lost 8 bases and the V segment lost 1 base, leaving 12 bases of the junction unmatched. CDR1 and CDR2 (germline): LNHDA, SQIVND (reference sequence). The CDR3 contains 16 residues. CDR3 DNA: TGTGCCAGTAGTATAGGTAGCAGGGGGCTCCCTACCGGCTACACCTTC. Its protein is CASSIGSRGLPTGYTF. Based on the CDR3 plus reference TRBV19 and TRBJ1-2, the full variable domain is DGGITQSPKYLFRKEGQNVTLSCEQNLNHDAMYWYRQDPGQGLRLIYYSQIVNDFQKGDIAEGYSVSREKKESFPLTVTSAQKNPTAFYLCASSIGSRGLPTGYTFGSGTRLTVV.

This chain joins TRBV3-1 (or the pseudogene TRBV3-2) and TRBJ1-2, with 8 bases identical to TRBD1. The CDR3 covers 15 residues. The V gene end was trimmed by 4 bases and the J gene end by 3 bases; junction bases not matched to a gene: 7. Germline CDR1 and CDR2: LGHDT and YNNKEL (reference sequence). As DNA, the CDR3 is TGTGCCAGCAGCCCTCCGGACAGGGAAGACTATGGCTACACCTTC. Its protein product is CASSPPDREDYGYTF.

The chain joins TRBV5-1 to TRBJ1-6, with 10 bases identical to TRBD1. From germline, CDR1 is SGHRS and CDR2 YFSETQ. The CDR3 contains 16 residues. J lost 9 bases, V lost 3 bases, and 9 bases had no gene match. The CDR3 DNA sequence: TGCGCCAGCAGCTCATCCGGGACAGGGGATCGTTCACCCCTCCACTTT. Translation: CASSSSGTGDRSPLHF.

The chain carries TRBV11-3 and TRBJ1-1, with D hard to call. Looked up from germline, CDR1 is SGHNT and CDR2 is YENEEA. The CDR3 extends over 12 amino acids. The V and J ends lost 1 base and 7 bases respectively, with 7 bases between them. The CDR3 loop reads CASSLGAFEAFF. The CDR3 DNA sequence: TGTGCCAGCAGCTTAGGGGCCTTTGAAGCTTTCTTT.

This clone was detected only once. The rearrangement links TRBV19 to TRBJ2-1, with D possibly TRBD1 on 5 matching bases. The V gene's germline CDR1 is LNHDA and CDR2 SQIVND (reference sequence). The CDR3 runs 12 residues. The V end was cut by 5 bases, the J end by 3 bases, with 5 bases between. The CDR3, as DNA: TGTGCCAGTAGTGACAGCTACAATGAGCAGTTCTTC. It specifies CASSDSYNEQFF. The full variable domain, rest sourced from reference TRBV19 and TRBJ2-1, is DGGITQSPKYLFRKEGQNVTLSCEQNLNHDAMYWYRQDPGQGLRLIYYSQIVNDFQKGDIAEGYSVSREKKESFPLTVTSAQKNPTAFYLCASSDSYNEQFFGPGTRLTVL.

This clone appeared a single time. The chain joins TRBV6-5 to TRBJ1-3; D is perhaps TRBD1 (5 bases). V lost 6 bases to trimming and J lost 0 bases, with 9 bases between them. The CDR3 contains 14 residues. Germline V gene data show CDR1 as MNHEY and CDR2 as SVGAGI. The CDR3 nucleotides are TGTGCCAGCAGACAGGCGATCTCTGGAAACACCATATATTTT. Translation: CASRQAISGNTIYF.

The V gene is TRBV7-8, the J gene TRBJ1-1; D unclear. Germline V gives CDR1 SGHVS, CDR2 FQNEAQ. V was shortened by 3 bases and J by 1 base, with 9 bases between the two germline ends. The CDR3 extends over 14 amino acids. The CDR3 nucleotides are TGTGCCAGCAGCTTCGGTCAGGAGAACACTGAAGCTTTCTTT. It translates to CASSFGQENTEAFF.

This chain connects TRBV19 to TRBJ1-3, with TRBD1 identical over 9 bases. From germline, CDR1 is LNHDA and CDR2 SQIVND (reference sequence). This CDR3 region has 15 residues. V shed 2 bases, J shed 4 bases, and the junction held 3 bases outside the gene matches. The CDR3 DNA is TGTGCCAGTAGTATAAACAGGGGGCGAGGAAACACCATATATTTT. The encoded protein is CASSINRGRGNTIYF.

The chain joins TRBV10-1 to TRBJ2-1; D possibly corresponds to TRBD1 (5 bases). The germline gives CDR1 WNHNN, CDR2 SYGVQD (reference sequence). This CDR3 contains 16 residues. Deletions cut 5 bases from V and 6 bases from J, with 20 bases between. The CDR3 nucleotides are TGCGCCAGCAGTTTCGGGCAAGACAGAAGGAGCAATGAGCAGTTCTTC. It codes for CASSFGQDRRSNEQFF.

CDR3 protein: CASSAGQGVLQFF. CDR3 nucleotides: TGTGCCAGCAGCGCTGGACAGGGCGTGTTACAGTTCTTC. The J gene is TRBJ2-1, the V gene TRBV11-3; 8 nucleotides line up with TRBD1. After removal of 5 bases from V and 13 bases from J, the junction contained 10 bases not matched to a gene. The germline V gene has CDR1 SGHNT and CDR2 YENEEA. The CDR3 has 13 amino acids.

J is TRBJ1-1 and V is TRBV11-2; D might be TRBD1 (6 bases). The germline V gene encodes CDR1 SGHAT and CDR2 FQNNGV. The CDR3 length is 14 residues. Trimming stripped 1 base from V and 8 bases from J, with 14 bases between. The CDR3 coding sequence is TGTGCCAGCAGCTTAGCTCCGGGACACCAAGAAGCTTTCTTT. It encodes CASSLAPGHQEAFF.

The chain joins TRBV24-1 to TRBJ2-5; 8 bases are shared with TRBD1. Judging by the DNA end, TRBJ2-7 fits better; the J call may be wrong. The CDR3 has 13 amino acids. Germline V gene lookup returns CDR1 KGHDR and CDR2 SFDVKD. The CDR3: CATTGTGSYEQYF. The CDR3 DNA sequence: TGTGCCACCACTGGGACAGGATCCTACGAGCAGTACTTC.

The rearrangement joins TRBV2 to TRBJ2-2; 9 positions match TRBD1. The CDR3 contains 15 residues. Per germline, CDR1 SNHLY and CDR2 FYNNEI. Germline trimming cut 6 bases from V and 6 bases from J; bases unmatched to any gene: 8. The CDR3 bases are TGTGCCAGCAGAAAAACGGGACAGGGAGCCGGGGAGCTGTTTTTT. Translated: CASRKTGQGAGELFF.

The V gene is TRBV19, the J gene TRBJ1-1; D remains ambiguous. Germline CDR1 reads LNHDA; CDR2 reads SQIVND (reference sequence). Trimming removed 2 bases from V and 3 bases from J, with 7 bases in between. The CDR3 covers 13 residues. The chain's CDR3 is CASSISVYTEAFF. CDR3 in DNA: TGTGCCAGTAGTATATCGGTCTACACTGAAGCTTTCTTT. Supplemented by reference TRBV19 and TRBJ1-1, the full variable domain reads DGGITQSPKYLFRKEGQNVTLSCEQNLNHDAMYWYRQDPGQGLRLIYYSQIVNDFQKGDIAEGYSVSREKKESFPLTVTSAQKNPTAFYLCASSISVYTEAFFGQGTRLTVV.

The chain combines TRBV19 with TRBJ2-3, with 9 bases identical to TRBD2. The CDR3 loop spans 15 amino acids. Losses at the gene ends were 6 bases for V and 1 base for J; bases not matched to a gene: 5. Germline CDR1 reads LNHDA; CDR2 reads SQIVND (reference sequence). CDR3 bases: TGTGCCAGTAGAACCTTAGCGGGGGGCACAGATACGCAGTATTTT. Protein product: CASRTLAGGTDTQYF.

The chain links TRBV28 to TRBJ2-3; the match to TRBD2 covers 11 bases. CDR3 size: 17 residues. V was pared by 8 bases and J by 0 bases, with 10 bases of the junction left unmatched. Per germline, CDR1 MDHEN and CDR2 SYDVKM. The CDR3 loop is CASGTSSGGVSTDTQYF. In DNA form, the CDR3 reads TGTGCCAGCGGGACAAGTAGCGGGGGGGTGAGCACAGATACGCAGTATTTT.

The V call is TRBV5-1, the J call TRBJ2-3; 10 positions match TRBD1. The CDR3 runs 17 residues. CDR1 and CDR2 from the germline V gene are SGHRS and YFSETQ. Trimming cost V 0 bases and J 1 base; bases outside gene matches: 5. DNA of the CDR3: TGCGCCAGCAGCTTGGGGATCGGACAGGGGGGCACAGATACGCAGTATTTT. This translates into CASSLGIGQGGTDTQYF. Supplemented by reference TRBV5-1 and TRBJ2-3, the full variable domain reads KAGVTQTPRYLIKTRGQQVTLSCSPISGHRSVSWYQQTPGQGLQFLFEYFSETQRNKGNFPGRFSGRQFSNSRSEMNVSTLELGDSALYLCASSLGIGQGGTDTQYFGPGTRLTVL.

The chain carries TRBV10-3 and TRBJ2-3; the D is unclear. The germline gives CDR1 ENHRY, CDR2 SYGVKD. Trimming removed 3 bases from V and 4 bases from J, with 17 bases in between. The length of the CDR3 is 16 residues. The CDR3 protein is CAISDPPELPSDTQYF. The CDR3, as DNA: TGTGCCATCAGTGATCCCCCCGAACTGCCATCAGATACGCAGTATTTT.